This TCR beta chain was identified in a study of monozygotic twins with inflammatory bowel disease. Following a re-call of the 5' RACE reads, TCRdb has one entry per CDR3 protein and lacks DNA. The ten most abundant clones cover 1.6% of a sample with 190,000 or so distinct CDR3 sequences. There are 15 residues in the CDR3. Germline lookup yields CDR1 SQVTM and CDR2 ANQGSEA. The rearrangement joins TRBV29-1 to TRBJ2-1. This sequence originates from a human donor with ulcerative colitis or Crohn's disease, or a healthy co-twin of an affected twin (not recorded which). The specimen sequenced was blood. Here the CDR3 reads CSVSPRLILGNEQFF.